This T cell receptor (beta chain) was recorded in a study of shared clonotypes between healthy human individuals. Study observations and caveats: Sharing across four donors was highest in naive CD4 (roughly 5%) and lowest in memory CD8 (around 0.4%).

With respect to this clone: The antigen is unknown.

This CDR3 is built from 15 residues. Trimming cost V 5 bases and J 6 bases; bases outside gene matches: 9. Germline CDR1 is MDHEN and CDR2 is SYDVKM. The assay was immunoSEQ multiplex PCR, and TCRdb's table has in-frame clones only and misses some. The sample consists of hundreds of thousands of clones, approximately 74% of them appearing once. The sequence was obtained from a woman in her 30s in good health. The sequenced material came from memory CD4+ T cells sorted from blood. The subset: CD45RA-negative fraction. J is TRBJ1-5 and V is TRBV28; 8 bases line up with TRBD1. The CDR3 region has the DNA TGTGCCAGCAGTCCGGGGACAGGACGTAGTCAGCCCCAGCATTTT. This gives the protein CASSPGTGRSQPQHF.